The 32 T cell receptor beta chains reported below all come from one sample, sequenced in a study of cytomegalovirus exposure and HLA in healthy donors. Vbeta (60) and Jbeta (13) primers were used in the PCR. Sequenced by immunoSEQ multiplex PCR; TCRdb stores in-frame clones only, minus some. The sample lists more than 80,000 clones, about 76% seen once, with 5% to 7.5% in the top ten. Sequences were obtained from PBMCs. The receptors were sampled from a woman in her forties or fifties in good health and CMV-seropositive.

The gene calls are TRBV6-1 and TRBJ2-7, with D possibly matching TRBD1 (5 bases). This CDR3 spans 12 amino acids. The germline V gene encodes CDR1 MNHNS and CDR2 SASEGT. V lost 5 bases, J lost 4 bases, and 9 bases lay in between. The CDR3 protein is CASSLRQYEQYF. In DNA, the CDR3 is TGTGCCAGCAGTTTACGACAGTACGAGCAGTACTTC.

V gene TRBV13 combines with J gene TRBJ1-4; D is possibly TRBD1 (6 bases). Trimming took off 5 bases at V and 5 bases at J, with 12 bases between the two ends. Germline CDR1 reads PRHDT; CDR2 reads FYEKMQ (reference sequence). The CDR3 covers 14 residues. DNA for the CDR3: TGTGCCAGCAGCGAGACAGGCGCCAATGAAAAACTGTTTTTT. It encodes CASSETGANEKLFF.

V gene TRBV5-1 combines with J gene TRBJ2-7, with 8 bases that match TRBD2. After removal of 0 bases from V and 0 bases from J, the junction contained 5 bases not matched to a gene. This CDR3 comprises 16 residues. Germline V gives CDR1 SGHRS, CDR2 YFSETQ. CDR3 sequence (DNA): TGCGCCAGCAGCTTGGGACCAGCGGGGGCCTCCTACGAGCAGTACTTC. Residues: CASSLGPAGASYEQYF. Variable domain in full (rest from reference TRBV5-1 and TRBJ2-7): KAGVTQTPRYLIKTRGQQVTLSCSPISGHRSVSWYQQTPGQGLQFLFEYFSETQRNKGNFPGRFSGRQFSNSRSEMNVSTLELGDSALYLCASSLGPAGASYEQYFGPGTRLTVT.

The CDR3 bases are TGTGCCAGCAGCTGGACTAGCGGGCAGCAAGAGACCCAGTACTTC. Its protein is CASSWTSGQQETQYF. The rearrangement joins TRBV11-2 to TRBJ2-5; 11 nucleotides line up with TRBD2. The V segment lost 4 bases and the J segment 2 bases; nucleotides outside the gene matches: 3. The CDR3 is 15 residues long. Germline V gene sequence: CDR1 SGHAT, CDR2 FQNNGV.

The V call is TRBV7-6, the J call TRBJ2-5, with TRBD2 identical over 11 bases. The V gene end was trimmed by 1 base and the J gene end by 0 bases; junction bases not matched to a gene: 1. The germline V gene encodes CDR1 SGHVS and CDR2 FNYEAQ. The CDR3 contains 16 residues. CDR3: CASSLVAGGYQETQYF. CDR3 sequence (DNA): TGTGCCAGCAGCTTAGTAGCGGGGGGGTACCAAGAGACCCAGTACTTC. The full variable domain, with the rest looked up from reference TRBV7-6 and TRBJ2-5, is GAGVSQSPRYKVTKRGQDVALRCDPISGHVSLYWYRQALGQGPEFLTYFNYEAQQDKSGLPNDRFSAERPEGSISTLTIQRTEQRDSAMYRCASSLVAGGYQETQYFGPGTRLLVL.

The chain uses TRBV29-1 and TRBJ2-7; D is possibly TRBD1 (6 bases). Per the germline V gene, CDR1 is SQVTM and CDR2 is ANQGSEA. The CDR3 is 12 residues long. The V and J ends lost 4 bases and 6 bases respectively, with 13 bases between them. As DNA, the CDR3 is TGCAGCGTTGGAGTGCAGGGGATCGAGCAGTACTTC. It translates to CSVGVQGIEQYF.

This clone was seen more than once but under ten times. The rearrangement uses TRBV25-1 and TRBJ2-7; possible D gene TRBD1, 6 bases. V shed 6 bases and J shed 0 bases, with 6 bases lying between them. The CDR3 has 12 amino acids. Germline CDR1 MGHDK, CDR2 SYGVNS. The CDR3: CASRGHSYEQYF. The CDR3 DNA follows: TGTGCCAGCAGGGGACACTCCTACGAGCAGTACTTC.

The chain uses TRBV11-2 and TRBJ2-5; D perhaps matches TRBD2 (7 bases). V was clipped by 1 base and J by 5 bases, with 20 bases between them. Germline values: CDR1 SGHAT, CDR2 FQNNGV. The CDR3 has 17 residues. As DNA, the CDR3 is TGTGCCAGCAGCTTAGGGCGCCTAACGGGGGGCCTGGAGACCCAGTACTTC. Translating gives CASSLGRLTGGLETQYF.

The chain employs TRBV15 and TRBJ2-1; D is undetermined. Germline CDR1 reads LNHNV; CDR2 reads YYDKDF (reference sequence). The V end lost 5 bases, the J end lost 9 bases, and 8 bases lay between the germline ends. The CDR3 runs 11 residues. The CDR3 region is CATSEHIEQFF. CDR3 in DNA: TGTGCCACCAGCGAACATATTGAGCAGTTCTTC. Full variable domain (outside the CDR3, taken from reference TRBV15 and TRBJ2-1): DAMVIQNPRYQVTQFGKPVTLSCSQTLNHNVMYWYQQKSSQAPKLLFHYYDKDFNNEADTPDNFQSRRPNTSFCFLDIRSPGLGDTAMYLCATSEHIEQFFGPGTRLTVL.

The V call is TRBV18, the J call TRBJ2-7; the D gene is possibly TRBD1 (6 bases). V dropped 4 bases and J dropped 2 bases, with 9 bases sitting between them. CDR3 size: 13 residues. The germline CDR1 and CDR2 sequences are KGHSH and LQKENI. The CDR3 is CASSRGPTYEQYF. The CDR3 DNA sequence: TGTGCCAGCTCACGGGGGCCCACCTACGAGCAGTACTTC.

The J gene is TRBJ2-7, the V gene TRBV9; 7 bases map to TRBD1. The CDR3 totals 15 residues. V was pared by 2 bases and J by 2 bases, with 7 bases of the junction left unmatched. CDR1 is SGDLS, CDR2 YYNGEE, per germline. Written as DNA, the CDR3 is TGTGCCAGCAGCGTCGCCGGGACAGACACCTACGAGCAGTACTTC. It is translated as CASSVAGTDTYEQYF.

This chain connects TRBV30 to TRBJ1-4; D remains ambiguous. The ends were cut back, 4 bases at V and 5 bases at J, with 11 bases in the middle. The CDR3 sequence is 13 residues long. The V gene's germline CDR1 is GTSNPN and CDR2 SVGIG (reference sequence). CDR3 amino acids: CAWKGSGNEKLFF. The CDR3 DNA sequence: TGTGCCTGGAAGGGTTCGGGGAATGAAAAACTGTTTTTT.

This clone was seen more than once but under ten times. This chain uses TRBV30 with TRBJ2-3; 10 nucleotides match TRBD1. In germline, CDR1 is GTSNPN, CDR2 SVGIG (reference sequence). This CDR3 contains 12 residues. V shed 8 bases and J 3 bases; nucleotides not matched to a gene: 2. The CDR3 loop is CADRGLTDTQYF. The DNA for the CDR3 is TGTGCCGACAGGGGGCTGACAGATACGCAGTATTTT.

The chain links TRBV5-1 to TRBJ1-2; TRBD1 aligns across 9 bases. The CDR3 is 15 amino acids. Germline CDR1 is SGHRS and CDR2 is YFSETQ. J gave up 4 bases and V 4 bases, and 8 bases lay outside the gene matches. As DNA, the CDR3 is TGCGCCAGCAGCGCCGAGGGACAGGGAATCTATGGCTACACCTTC. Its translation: CASSAEGQGIYGYTF.

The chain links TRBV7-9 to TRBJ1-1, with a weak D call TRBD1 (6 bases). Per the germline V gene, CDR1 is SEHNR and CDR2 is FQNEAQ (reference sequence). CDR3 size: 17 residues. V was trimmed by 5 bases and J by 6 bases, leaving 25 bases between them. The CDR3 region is CASSPRPSGGLGAEAFF. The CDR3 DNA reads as TGTGCCAGCAGCCCCCGCCCGTCGGGGGGGCTAGGGGCTGAAGCTTTCTTT.

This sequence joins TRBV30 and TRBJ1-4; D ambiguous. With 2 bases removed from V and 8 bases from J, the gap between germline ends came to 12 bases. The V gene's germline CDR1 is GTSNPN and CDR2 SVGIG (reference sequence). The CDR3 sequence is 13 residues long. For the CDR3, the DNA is TGTGCCTGGAGTCAGGACTTTGCCGAAAAACTGTTTTTT. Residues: CAWSQDFAEKLFF.

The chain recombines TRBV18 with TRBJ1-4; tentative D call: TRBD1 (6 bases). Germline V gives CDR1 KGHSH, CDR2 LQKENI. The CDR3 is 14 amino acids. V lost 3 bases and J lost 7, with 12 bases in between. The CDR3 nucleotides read TGTGCCAGCTCACCGGGACAAACATTTGAAAAACTGTTTTTT. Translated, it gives CASSPGQTFEKLFF.

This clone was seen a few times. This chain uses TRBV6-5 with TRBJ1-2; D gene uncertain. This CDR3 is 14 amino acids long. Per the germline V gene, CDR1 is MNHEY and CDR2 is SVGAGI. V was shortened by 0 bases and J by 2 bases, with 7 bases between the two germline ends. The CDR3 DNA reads TGTGCCAGCAGTTACTCGACGGGGAACTATGGCTACACCTTC. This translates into CASSYSTGNYGYTF.

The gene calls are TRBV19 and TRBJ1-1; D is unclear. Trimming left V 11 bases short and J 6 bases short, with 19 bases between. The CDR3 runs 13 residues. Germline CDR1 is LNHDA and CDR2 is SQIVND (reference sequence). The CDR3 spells CAASPGVRPEAFF. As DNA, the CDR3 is TGTGCCGCCTCCCCCGGGGTTAGGCCTGAAGCTTTCTTT.

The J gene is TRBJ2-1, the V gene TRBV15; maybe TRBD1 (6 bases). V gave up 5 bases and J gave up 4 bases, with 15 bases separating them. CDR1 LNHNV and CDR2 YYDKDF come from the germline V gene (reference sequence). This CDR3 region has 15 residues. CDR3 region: CATSLDRLFYNEQFF. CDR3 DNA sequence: TGTGCCACCAGCCTCGACAGGTTGTTTTACAATGAGCAGTTCTTC.

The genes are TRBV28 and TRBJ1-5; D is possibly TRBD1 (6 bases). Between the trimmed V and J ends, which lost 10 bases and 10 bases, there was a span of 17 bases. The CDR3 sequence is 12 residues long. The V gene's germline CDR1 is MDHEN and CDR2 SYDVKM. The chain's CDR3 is CATRGGISPQHF. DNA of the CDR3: TGTGCCACGAGGGGGGGAATCAGCCCCCAGCATTTT.

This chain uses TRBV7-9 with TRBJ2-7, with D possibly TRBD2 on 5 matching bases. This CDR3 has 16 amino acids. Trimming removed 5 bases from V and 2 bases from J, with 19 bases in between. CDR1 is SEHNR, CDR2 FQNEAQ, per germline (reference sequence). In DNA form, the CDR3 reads TGTGCCAGCAGCCCCCGGGGTGCGGCGACCACCTACGAGCAGTACTTC. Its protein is CASSPRGAATTYEQYF.

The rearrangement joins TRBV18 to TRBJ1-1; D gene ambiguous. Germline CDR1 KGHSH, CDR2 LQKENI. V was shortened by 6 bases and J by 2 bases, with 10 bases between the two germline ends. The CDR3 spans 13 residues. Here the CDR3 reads CASSPKLNTEAFF. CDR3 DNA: TGTGCCAGCTCCCCTAAATTAAACACTGAAGCTTTCTTT.

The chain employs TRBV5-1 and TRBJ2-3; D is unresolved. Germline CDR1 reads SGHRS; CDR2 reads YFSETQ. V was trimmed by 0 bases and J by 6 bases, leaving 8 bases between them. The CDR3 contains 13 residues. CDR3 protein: CASSLVPSDTQYF. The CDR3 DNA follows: TGCGCCAGCAGCTTGGTCCCATCCGATACGCAGTATTTT.

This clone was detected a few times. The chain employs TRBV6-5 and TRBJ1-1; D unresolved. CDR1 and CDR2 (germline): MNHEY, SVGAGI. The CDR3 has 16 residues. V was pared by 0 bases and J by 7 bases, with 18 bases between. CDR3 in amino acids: CASSYSKVGSSGEAFF. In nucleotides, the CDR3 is TGTGCCAGCAGTTACTCCAAGGTCGGGTCTTCCGGTGAAGCTTTCTTT.

CDR3: CATSREGGGADTQYF. CDR3 DNA sequence: TGTGCCACCAGCAGAGAAGGGGGTGGTGCAGATACGCAGTATTTT. The rearrangement links TRBV15 to TRBJ2-3; a possible D gene is TRBD1 (6 bases). With 0 bases removed from V and 4 bases from J, the gap between germline ends came to 11 bases. The germline gives CDR1 LNHNV, CDR2 YYDKDF (reference sequence). This CDR3 is 15 amino acids long.

The CDR3: CASSLESQGIYGYTF. CDR3 bases: TGTGCCAGCAGTTTAGAATCACAGGGGATATATGGCTACACCTTC. The gene calls are TRBV27 and TRBJ1-2; 7 nucleotides line up with TRBD1. V trimming: 2 bases; J trimming: 5 bases; junction bases outside the gene matches: 8. The CDR3 is made up of 15 amino acids. Per the germline V gene, CDR1 is MNHEY and CDR2 is SMNVEV (reference sequence).

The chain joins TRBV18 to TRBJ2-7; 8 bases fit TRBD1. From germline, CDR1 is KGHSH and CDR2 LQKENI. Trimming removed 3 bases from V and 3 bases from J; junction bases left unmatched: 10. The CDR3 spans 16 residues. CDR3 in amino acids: CASSPTDRARRYEQYF. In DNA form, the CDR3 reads TGTGCCAGCTCACCTACGGACAGGGCTCGCCGCTACGAGCAGTACTTC.

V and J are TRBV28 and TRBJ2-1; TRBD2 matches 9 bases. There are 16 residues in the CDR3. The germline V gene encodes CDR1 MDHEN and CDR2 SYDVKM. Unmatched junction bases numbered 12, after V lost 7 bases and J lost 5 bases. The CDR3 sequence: CASTRLGAGGDNEQFF. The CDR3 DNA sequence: TGTGCCAGCACCCGCCTTGGTGCGGGGGGGGACAATGAGCAGTTCTTC. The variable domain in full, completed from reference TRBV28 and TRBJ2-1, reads DVKVTQSSRYLVKRTGEKVFLECVQDMDHENMFWYRQDPGLGLRLIYFSYDVKMKEKGDIPEGYSVSREKKERFSLILESASTNQTSMYLCASTRLGAGGDNEQFFGPGTRLTVL.

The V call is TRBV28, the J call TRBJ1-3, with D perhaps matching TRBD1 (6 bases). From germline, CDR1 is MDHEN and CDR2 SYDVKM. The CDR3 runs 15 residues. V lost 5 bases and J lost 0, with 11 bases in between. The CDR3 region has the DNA TGTGCCAGCAGTCACGGACAGCACTCTGGAAACACCATATATTTT. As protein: CASSHGQHSGNTIYF.

CDR3 loop: CASSPRGNPEQPQHF. CDR3 DNA: TGTGCCAGCTCACCACGAGGGAATCCCGAGCAGCCCCAGCATTTT. The chain carries TRBV18 and TRBJ1-5, with D uncertain. Trimming left V 1 base short and J 7 bases short, with 14 bases between. The CDR3 loop spans 15 amino acids. In germline, CDR1 is KGHSH, CDR2 LQKENI.

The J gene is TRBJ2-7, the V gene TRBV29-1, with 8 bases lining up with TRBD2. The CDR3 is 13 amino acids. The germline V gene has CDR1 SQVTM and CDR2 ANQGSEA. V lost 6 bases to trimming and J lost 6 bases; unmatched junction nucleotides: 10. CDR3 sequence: CSVTGGGTGEQYF. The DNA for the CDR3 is TGCAGCGTCACCGGGGGGGGTACAGGCGAGCAGTACTTC.